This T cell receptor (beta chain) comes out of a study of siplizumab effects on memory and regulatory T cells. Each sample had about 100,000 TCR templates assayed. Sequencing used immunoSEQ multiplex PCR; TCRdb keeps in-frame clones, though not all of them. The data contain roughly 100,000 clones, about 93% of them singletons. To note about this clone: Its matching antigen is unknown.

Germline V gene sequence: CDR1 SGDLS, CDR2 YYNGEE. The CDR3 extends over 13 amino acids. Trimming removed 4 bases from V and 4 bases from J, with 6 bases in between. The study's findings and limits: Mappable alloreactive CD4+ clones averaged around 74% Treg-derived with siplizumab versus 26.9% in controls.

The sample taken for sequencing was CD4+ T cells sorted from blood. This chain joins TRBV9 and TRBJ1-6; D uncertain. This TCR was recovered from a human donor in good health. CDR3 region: CASSPRYNSPLHF. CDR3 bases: TGTGCCAGCAGCCCCCGATATAATTCACCCCTCCACTTT.